Below, one T cell receptor beta chain is given with its context. This clonotype was detected ten times or more. The antigen it recognizes is unknown. Base-call qualities are not available, and no considerably larger clone is one nucleotide away. The library was generated by PCR. The instrument given in TCRdb is Illumina HiSeq 2500. TCR libraries were prepared with molecular barcoding, using unique molecular identifiers to normalize TCRbeta repertoire quantification. TCRdb cleaned the public reads at Q25 with fastp, built clones with MiXCR and kept in-frame beta chains. Rows merge per CDR3 protein into single entries with the most common DNA and genes. The sample table shows approximately 980,000 distinct CDR3 sequences, and roughly 31% are seen once. Roughly 31% of the sample is held by the ten biggest clonotypes. The data were obtained in a study of T-cell reconstitution after alpha-beta-depleted transplantation in children (dated by TCRdb to the mid-2010s). Describing the broader study: Using TCR repertoire profiling, the study followed T-cell immune reconstitution in a quantitative way in children after TCRalphabeta/CD19-depleted allogeneic hematopoietic cell transplantation.

This specimen's treatment or condition label, per the study, means: allogeneic hematopoietic cell transplantation with graft depleted of TCRalphabeta T cells and CD19 B cells. The children who served as transplant recipients had been given grafts of TCRalphabeta/CD19-depleted allogeneic hematopoietic cells. Study-level results and caveats: The apparently early alphabetaT-cell count recovery about two months after transplant was reportedly dependent on only several hundred rapidly expanded clones derived from non-depleted graft cells. Hyperexpanded clone frequencies declined over subsequent months; after one year, T-cell counts and TCRbeta diversity were mostly attributed to newly produced T cells. In some patients, the high TCRbeta diversity seen at day 60 was put down to recipient T cells and intrathymic progenitors that had survived conditioning.

From cysteine to phenylalanine, the CDR3 is 12 amino acids long. Left in the record is the CDR3 DNA by itself, 36 bases read in frame from the first base. V sheds 4 bases and J sheds 13 bases, leaving 15 bases between their ends. CDR1 and CDR2 (SGHNT, YYREEE) derive from the germline V gene (reference sequence). The clonotype was recovered from a boy under two years old who had a stem cell transplant for SCID, so the T cells may come from the graft donor. Sequenced here: PBMCs, mostly from graft donor cells, sampled 360 days after TCRalphabeta/CD19-depleted stem cell transplant. Recombination linked TRBV5-4 to TRBJ2-4; no D gene is confidently identified. The CDR3: CASSLMTGRQYF. At the DNA level, the sequence is TGTGCCAGCAGCCTCATGACTGGGCGACAGTACTTC.